The rows below give T cell receptor beta chains drawn from one sample of a study of T cell responses to AZD1222 COVID-19 vaccine. Measured with immunoSEQ multiplex PCR; TCRdb has only the in-frame clones, and not every one. The table includes approximately 98,000 clones, around 84% detected once. The material was peripheral blood, obtained on day 0 of AZD1222 vaccination. The receptors originated from an adult in good health. Each CDR3 is given with its conserved first and last residue. The D gene is left open where the match is weak. Expanded clones get a size class; other rows say once, few or many, or leave the size out.

J gene: TRBJ1-4
D gene: -
V gene: TRBV4-3
clone size: -
CDR3 protein: CASSQAGIGNEKLFF
CDR3 DNA: TGCGCCAGCAGCCAAGCAGGTATCGGGAATGAAAAACTGTTTTTT

J gene: TRBJ2-2
D gene: TRBD1
V gene: TRBV7-8
clone size: -
CDR3 protein: CASTTPSGTGVGGNTGELFF
CDR3 DNA: TGTGCCAGCACCACCCCGTCTGGGACAGGGGTCGGTGGGAACACCGGGGAGCTGTTTTTT

J gene: TRBJ1-3
D gene: -
V gene: TRBV4-2
clone size: few
CDR3 protein: CASSQASSGNTIYF
CDR3 DNA: TGTGCCAGCAGCCAAGCGAGTTCCGGAAACACCATATATTTT

J gene: TRBJ2-7
D gene: -
V gene: TRBV5-4
clone size: -
CDR3 protein: CASSLQGGAYEQYF
CDR3 DNA: TGTGCCAGCAGCTTGCAGGGTGGGGCCTACGAGCAGTACTTC

J gene: TRBJ1-1
D gene: -
V gene: TRBV28
clone size: once
CDR3 protein: CASSFGIPEAFF
CDR3 DNA: TGTGCCAGCAGTTTCGGCATACCTGAAGCTTTCTTT

J gene: TRBJ1-2
D gene: -
V gene: TRBV5-4
clone size: -
CDR3 protein: CASSASPANYGYTF
CDR3 DNA: TGTGCCAGCAGCGCCAGCCCTGCTAACTATGGCTACACCTTC

J gene: TRBJ1-2
D gene: TRBD1
V gene: TRBV5-1
clone size: -
CDR3 protein: CASSLGGGWRTGNYGYTF
CDR3 DNA: TGCGCCAGCAGCTTGGGTGGGGGATGGAGGACAGGGAACTATGGCTACACCTTC

J gene: TRBJ2-2
D gene: TRBD2
V gene: TRBV19
clone size: -
CDR3 protein: CASSIPRLAGITGELFF
CDR3 DNA: TGTGCCAGTAGTATCCCACGGCTAGCGGGGATCACCGGGGAGCTGTTTTTT

J gene: TRBJ2-2
D gene: -
V gene: TRBV6-5
clone size: -
CDR3 protein: CASSLSGAGNTGELFF
CDR3 DNA: TGTGCCAGCAGTTTGAGTGGTGCAGGGAACACCGGGGAGCTGTTTTTT

J gene: TRBJ1-2
D gene: -
V gene: TRBV2
clone size: -
CDR3 protein: CASSQTDWVDCTF
CDR3 DNA: TGTGCCAGCAGCCAAACGGACTGGGTCGATTGCACCTTC

J gene: TRBJ1-1
D gene: -
V gene: TRBV19
clone size: -
CDR3 protein: CASNQGFSEAFF
CDR3 DNA: TGTGCCAGTAACCAGGGATTTAGTGAAGCTTTCTTT

J gene: TRBJ2-2
D gene: TRBD1
V gene: TRBV19
clone size: -
CDR3 protein: CASSIAKGTDTGELFF
CDR3 DNA: TGTGCCAGTAGTATTGCAAAAGGGACAGACACCGGGGAGCTGTTTTTT

J gene: TRBJ1-2
D gene: TRBD1
V gene: TRBV7-8
clone size: -
CDR3 protein: CASSPDRGGLNYGYTF
CDR3 DNA: TGTGCCAGCAGCCCGGACAGGGGAGGCCTCAACTATGGCTACACCTTC

J gene: TRBJ2-3
D gene: TRBD2
V gene: TRBV5-1
clone size: -
CDR3 protein: CASSPRGLAGGTDTQYF
CDR3 DNA: TGCGCCAGCAGCCCCAGGGGACTAGCGGGGGGCACAGATACGCAGTATTTT

J gene: TRBJ1-6
D gene: -
V gene: TRBV28
clone size: once
CDR3 protein: CASSFLNSPLHF
CDR3 DNA: TGTGCCAGCAGTTTCCTGAATTCACCCCTCCACTTT

J gene: TRBJ2-7
D gene: -
V gene: TRBV3-1/TRBV3-2
clone size: -
CDR3 protein: CASSQDRRVGGKQYF
CDR3 DNA: TGTGCCAGCAGCCAAGATCGGAGGGTGGGTGGCAAGCAGTACTTC

J gene: TRBJ2-6
D gene: -
V gene: TRBV9
clone size: -
CDR3 protein: CASGSGFSGANVLTF
CDR3 DNA: TGTGCCAGTGGATCAGGGTTCTCTGGGGCCAACGTCCTGACTTTC

J gene: TRBJ1-6
D gene: -
V gene: TRBV28
clone size: -
CDR3 protein: CASSLLDSPLHF
CDR3 DNA: TGTGCCAGCAGTTTATTAGATTCACCCCTCCACTTT

J gene: TRBJ1-1
D gene: -
V gene: TRBV6-5
clone size: -
CDR3 protein: CASYPGRLLTEAFF
CDR3 DNA: TGTGCCAGCTACCCGGGACGGCTCCTCACTGAAGCTTTCTTT

J gene: TRBJ2-3
D gene: -
V gene: TRBV7-9
clone size: -
CDR3 protein: CASSLQASTDTQYF
CDR3 DNA: TGTGCCAGCAGCTTACAAGCTAGCACAGATACGCAGTATTTT

J gene: TRBJ2-3
D gene: -
V gene: TRBV10-1
clone size: -
CDR3 protein: CASSEGVSVPDTQYF
CDR3 DNA: TGCGCCAGCAGTGAAGGGGTATCTGTCCCAGATACGCAGTATTTT

J gene: TRBJ2-4
D gene: TRBD1
V gene: TRBV5-6
clone size: once
CDR3 protein: CASSLATGGKNIQYF
CDR3 DNA: TGTGCCAGCAGCTTAGCTACAGGGGGAAAAAACATTCAGTACTTC

J gene: TRBJ1-1
D gene: -
V gene: TRBV3-1/TRBV3-2
clone size: once
CDR3 protein: CASSPTQQNTEAFF
CDR3 DNA: TGTGCCAGCAGCCCGACCCAGCAGAACACTGAAGCTTTCTTT

J gene: TRBJ1-2
D gene: -
V gene: TRBV9
clone size: -
CDR3 protein: CASSVRSGYGYTF
CDR3 DNA: TGTGCCAGCAGCGTAAGGTCAGGGTATGGCTACACCTTC

J gene: TRBJ1-1
D gene: -
V gene: TRBV28
clone size: -
CDR3 protein: CASSLVYTEAFF
CDR3 DNA: TGTGCCAGCAGTTTGGTCTACACTGAAGCTTTCTTT

J gene: TRBJ2-1
D gene: -
V gene: TRBV27
clone size: -
CDR3 protein: CASSLPPRAGLGGGNEQFF
CDR3 DNA: TGTGCCAGCAGTTTGCCCCCCCGGGCAGGGTTGGGCGGTGGCAATGAGCAGTTCTTC

J gene: TRBJ1-2
D gene: TRBD1
V gene: TRBV18
clone size: -
CDR3 protein: CASSLQAGQPNYGYTF
CDR3 DNA: TGTGCCAGCTCACTTCAAGCGGGACAGCCTAACTATGGCTACACCTTC

J gene: TRBJ2-2
D gene: -
V gene: TRBV7-3
clone size: -
CDR3 protein: CASAAQSNTGELFF
CDR3 DNA: TGTGCCAGCGCCGCACAATCGAACACCGGGGAGCTGTTTTTT

J gene: TRBJ2-2
D gene: -
V gene: TRBV27
clone size: -
CDR3 protein: CASSFGPNTGELFF
CDR3 DNA: TGTGCCAGCAGTTTCGGTCCGAACACCGGGGAGCTGTTTTTT